Following are 25 T cell receptor beta chains from one sample sequenced in a study of blood T cell repertoires in COVID-19. The method was immunoSEQ multiplex PCR; TCRdb's version includes in-frame clones alone and lacks a portion of them. Among about 46,000 clones listed, 80% to 90% were seen once. Sequencing used peripheral blood. Source of these receptors: a woman of 80 years or more with COVID-19, enrolled during active disease.

This clone appeared a single time. The chain is built from TRBV6-2 or TRBV6-3 and TRBJ2-5; D ambiguous. CDR3 size: 12 residues. V lost 4 bases and J 5 bases, leaving 8 bases between the germline ends. Per germline, CDR1 MNHEY and CDR2 SVGEGT. CDR3 amino acids: CASSFTTETQYF. The CDR3 coding sequence is TGTGCCAGCAGTTTTACTACGGAGACCCAGTACTTC.

The chain couples TRBV6-6 to TRBJ2-3, with 8 bases that match TRBD2. The V gene's germline CDR1 is MNHNY and CDR2 SVGAGI (reference sequence). This CDR3 region has 16 residues. J gave up 0 bases and V 2 bases, and 4 bases lay outside the gene matches. The DNA for the CDR3 is TGTGCCAGCAGTTACGTAGCGGGGAGGAGCACAGATACGCAGTATTTT. Translating it yields CASSYVAGRSTDTQYF.

This chain connects TRBV2 to TRBJ2-7; 13 bases fit TRBD2. The ends lost 6 bases at V and 6 bases at J; junction bases unmatched: 11. This CDR3 is 16 amino acids long. The germline CDR1 and CDR2 sequences are SNHLY and FYNNEI. The chain's CDR3 is CASSYTSGGAVFEQYF. CDR3 nucleotides: TGTGCCAGCAGCTACACTAGCGGGGGGGCCGTGTTCGAGCAGTACTTC.

The DNA for the CDR3 is TGTGCCAGCAGCTATATTACGCCGGCCAGCGCACAAGAGACCCAGTACTTC. Protein product: CASSYITPASAQETQYF. This sequence joins TRBV7-9 and TRBJ2-5; D call uncertain. Germline CDR1 reads SEHNR; CDR2 reads FQNEAQ (reference sequence). The CDR3 contains 17 residues. Deletions cut 4 bases from V and 2 bases from J, with 20 bases between.

V is TRBV5-1 and J is TRBJ2-7, with TRBD2 matching 10 bases. V was clipped by 4 bases and J by 6 bases; unmatched bases: 10. CDR1 and CDR2 (germline): SGHRS, YFSETQ. There are 15 residues in the CDR3. CDR3 protein: CASSPGSSGSLEQYF. CDR3 in DNA: TGCGCCAGCAGCCCGGGGTCTAGCGGGAGTCTCGAGCAGTACTTC.

The J gene is TRBJ2-1, the V gene TRBV19; 9 bases align to TRBD2. Germline CDR1 LNHDA, CDR2 SQIVND (reference sequence). V lost 3 bases, J lost 5 bases, and 8 bases stayed unmatched. The CDR3 runs to 16 residues. For the CDR3, the DNA is TGTGCCAGTAGTATTGGCGGGAGGGCCTTCCACAATGAGCAGTTCTTC. Residues: CASSIGGRAFHNEQFF.

The rearrangement joins TRBV19 to TRBJ2-3, with a weak D call TRBD2 (6 bases). The CDR3 totals 13 residues. V dropped 3 bases and J dropped 4 bases, with 8 bases sitting between them. Germline V gene data show CDR1 as LNHDA and CDR2 as SQIVND (reference sequence). The CDR3 DNA follows: TGTGCCAGTAGTATCGGGACTTCAGATACGCAGTATTTT. Protein sequence: CASSIGTSDTQYF.

The V call is TRBV19, the J call TRBJ2-5; 10 bases agree with TRBD1. Per germline, CDR1 LNHDA and CDR2 SQIVND (reference sequence). V shed 4 bases, J shed 4 bases, and the junction held 12 bases outside the gene matches. This CDR3 contains 17 residues. This CDR3 reads CASSRRDRGTQGETQYF. As DNA, the CDR3 is TGTGCCAGTAGTAGGAGGGACAGGGGCACCCAGGGAGAGACCCAGTACTTC. The whole variable domain, remainder taken from reference TRBV19 and TRBJ2-5, is DGGITQSPKYLFRKEGQNVTLSCEQNLNHDAMYWYRQDPGQGLRLIYYSQIVNDFQKGDIAEGYSVSREKKESFPLTVTSAQKNPTAFYLCASSRRDRGTQGETQYFGPGTRLLVL.

The chain has TRBV5-6 and TRBJ1-1; D is unresolved. Germline lookup yields CDR1 SGHDT and CDR2 YYEEEE. The CDR3 spans 14 residues. Trimming stripped 2 bases from V and 2 bases from J, with 10 bases between. CDR3 loop: CASSFHGFNTEAFF. In DNA, the CDR3 is TGTGCCAGCAGCTTCCACGGGTTCAACACTGAAGCTTTCTTT.

The rearrangement joins TRBV4-3 to TRBJ2-3; TRBD1 aligns across 12 bases. Germline lookup yields CDR1 LGHNA and CDR2 YSLEER. V gave up 1 base and J gave up 4 bases; unmatched junction bases: 3. The CDR3 loop spans 16 amino acids. The DNA for the CDR3 is TGCGCCAGCAGCCAAGGGGACAGGGGGCATGCAGATACGCAGTATTTT. Translated: CASSQGDRGHADTQYF.

This clone turned up a few times. The chain carries TRBV15 and TRBJ1-6; unclear D gene. Trimming shortened V by 0 bases and J by 4 bases, and 7 bases separated the two germline ends. This CDR3 is 15 amino acids long. CDR1 is LNHNV, CDR2 YYDKDF, per germline (reference sequence). The CDR3 protein is CATSRDGLYNSPLHF. Written as DNA, the CDR3 is TGTGCCACCAGCAGAGATGGACTGTATAATTCACCCCTCCACTTT. The entire variable domain, with the rest obtained from reference TRBV15 and TRBJ1-6, is as follows: DAMVIQNPRYQVTQFGKPVTLSCSQTLNHNVMYWYQQKSSQAPKLLFHYYDKDFNNEADTPDNFQSRRPNTSFCFLDIRSPGLGDTAMYLCATSRDGLYNSPLHFGNGTRLTVT.

Notes on this clone: The germline gene is not matched at one end of the junction; a read error may be the cause. The CDR3 DNA reads as TGTGCCAGCACTGAACTAGCGGGAGCCTACGAGCAGTACTTC. It codes for CASTELAGAYEQYF. V and J are TRBV6-1 and TRBJ2-7, with 11 bases lining up with TRBD2. CDR3 length: 14 residues. Per the germline V gene, CDR1 is MNHNS and CDR2 is SASEGT.

This chain connects TRBV2 to TRBJ1-5, with 9 bases aligning to TRBD1. The germline V gene has CDR1 SNHLY and CDR2 FYNNEI. This CDR3 comprises 18 residues. The ends lost 5 bases at V and 4 bases at J; junction bases unmatched: 15. The CDR3 DNA is TGTGCCAGCAGTCCACGATCCGTGGCACAGGGGGCGAATCAGCCCCAGCATTTT. Amino acids: CASSPRSVAQGANQPQHF.

The chain employs TRBV7-2 and TRBJ2-1, with 8 nucleotides matching TRBD2. Germline CDR1 is SGHTA and CDR2 is FQGNSA. The length of the CDR3 is 16 residues. The V gene end was trimmed by 5 bases and the J gene end by 4 bases; junction bases not matched to a gene: 10. CDR3 nucleotide sequence: TGTGCCAGCAGCAAAGACGCGGGGGGACGGTACAATGAGCAGTTCTTC. Translated: CASSKDAGGRYNEQFF.

The chain couples TRBV10-3 to TRBJ2-2; possibly TRBD1 for D (5 bases). Germline V gene data show CDR1 as ENHRY and CDR2 as SYGVKD. The CDR3 length is 12 residues. V was pared by 1 base and J by 13 bases, with 10 bases between. CDR3 amino acids: CAISEWGTGLFF. CDR3 DNA sequence: TGTGCCATCAGTGAGTGGGGCACAGGGCTGTTTTTT.

The chain combines TRBV4-3 with TRBJ2-5; 13 bases fit TRBD2. Unmatched junction bases numbered 8, after V lost 0 bases and J lost 4 bases. Germline CDR1 LGHNA, CDR2 YSLEER. This CDR3 is 18 amino acids long. The CDR3 coding sequence is TGCGCCAGCAGCCAAGATTGGGTGACTAGCGGGGGGAGAGAGACCCAGTACTTC. It codes for CASSQDWVTSGGRETQYF.

The rearrangement joins TRBV24-1 to TRBJ2-1, with TRBD1 matching 7 bases. CDR3 length: 16 amino acids. Germline V gene sequence: CDR1 KGHDR, CDR2 SFDVKD. V trimming: 4 bases; J trimming: 3 bases; junction bases outside the gene matches: 8. As DNA, the CDR3 is TGTGCCACCAGTGACCCCCGACAGGGCGGCTACAATGAGCAGTTCTTC. Translation gives CATSDPRQGGYNEQFF.

The gene calls are TRBV28 and TRBJ2-7, with 16 bases matching TRBD2. The junction had 6 bases not matched to a gene; V was cut back by 6 bases and J by 1 base. The germline V gene has CDR1 MDHEN and CDR2 SYDVKM. This CDR3 has 17 amino acids. In DNA form, the CDR3 reads TGTGCCAGCAGCCGAGGGACTAGCGGGAGGGCTTCCTACGAGCAGTACTTC. As protein: CASSRGTSGRASYEQYF.

The chain couples TRBV3-1 (or the pseudogene TRBV3-2) to TRBJ2-1; 13 bases fit TRBD2. Germline V gene data show CDR1 as LGHDT and CDR2 as YNNKEL (reference sequence). Trimming cost V 5 bases and J 7 bases; bases outside gene matches: 11. The CDR3 extends over 17 amino acids. CDR3 in DNA: TGTGCCAGCAGCACCCGGACTAGCGGGAGAGTTGGGAATGAGCAGTTCTTC. Its translation: CASSTRTSGRVGNEQFF.

This chain joins TRBV12-3 or TRBV12-4 and TRBJ2-3, with D hard to call. The CDR3 has 11 residues. V was shortened by 7 bases and J by 6 bases, with 8 bases between the two germline ends. CDR3 nucleotides: TGTGCCAGCAACGCTATGGATACGCAGTATTTT. Translated, it gives CASNAMDTQYF.

The V and J genes are TRBV28 and TRBJ1-3, with D hard to call. From germline, CDR1 is MDHEN and CDR2 SYDVKM. Trimming stripped 7 bases from V and 0 bases from J, with 10 bases between. CDR3 length equals 14 residues. Written as DNA, the CDR3 is TGTGCCAGCATTGATCCAGGCTCTGGAAACACCATATATTTT. Translation: CASIDPGSGNTIYF.

This chain connects TRBV6-1 to TRBJ2-7; 7 bases map to TRBD1. The ends lost 0 bases at V and 3 bases at J; junction bases unmatched: 11. The CDR3 covers 17 residues. Germline V lookup: CDR1 MNHNS, CDR2 SASEGT. Here the CDR3 DNA reads TGTGCCAGCAGTGAAGCGAGGGGTGGGGACAGTAACTACGAGCAGTACTTC. This sequence encodes CASSEARGGDSNYEQYF.

V and J are TRBV11-3 and TRBJ2-2; 7 nucleotides agree with TRBD1. The CDR3 is 16 residues long. V lost 5 bases, J lost 3 bases, and 9 bases stayed unmatched. Germline assignment: CDR1 SGHNT and CDR2 YENEEA. CDR3 nucleotides: TGTGCCAGCAGCCGCACAGGGGCGTTCGACACCGGGGAGCTGTTTTTT. This codes for CASSRTGAFDTGELFF.

This rearrangement joins TRBV5-1 to TRBJ2-7, with D maybe TRBD2 (5 bases). The CDR3 is made up of 13 amino acids. Germline lookup yields CDR1 SGHRS and CDR2 YFSETQ. V was clipped by 5 bases and J by 1 base, with 10 bases between them. The CDR3 is CASRMSGSYEQYF. CDR3 nucleotide sequence: TGCGCCAGCAGGATGTCGGGGTCCTACGAGCAGTACTTC.

The J gene is TRBJ2-1, the V gene TRBV29-1; no firm D call. Trimming removed 1 base from V and 5 bases from J, with 9 bases in between. CDR3 length: 13 residues. CDR1 is SQVTM and CDR2 is ANQGSEA in the germline V gene. The CDR3 region is CSVEGQRNNEQFF. DNA for the CDR3: TGCAGCGTTGAAGGCCAGCGAAACAATGAGCAGTTCTTC.